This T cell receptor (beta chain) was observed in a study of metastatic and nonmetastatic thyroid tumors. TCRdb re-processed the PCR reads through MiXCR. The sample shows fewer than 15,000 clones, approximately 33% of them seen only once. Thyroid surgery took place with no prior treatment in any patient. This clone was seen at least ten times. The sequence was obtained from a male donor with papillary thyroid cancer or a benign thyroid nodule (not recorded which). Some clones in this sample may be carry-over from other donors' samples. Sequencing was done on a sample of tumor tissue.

This chain's CDR3 is CASSIPFTGELFF. The CDR3 DNA reads TGCGCCAGCAGTATCCCGTTCACCGGGGAGCTGTTTTTT. J is TRBJ2-2 and V is TRBV10-1; D call uncertain. This CDR3 region has 13 residues. The germline gives CDR1 WNHNN, CDR2 SYGVQD (reference sequence). Deletions cut 5 bases from V and 4 bases from J, with 8 bases between.